What follows are 17 T cell receptor beta chains derived from one specimen sequenced in a study of blood T cell repertoires in COVID-19. Generated by immunoSEQ multiplex PCR, the TCRdb table keeps only in-frame clones and is missing some. Among 100,000 to 150,000 clones listed, more than 85% were seen once. The sequenced sample was peripheral blood. These receptors were taken from a man aged 45 to 65 with COVID-19, enrolled during active disease.

The gene calls are TRBV7-3 and TRBJ2-1, with D perhaps TRBD1 (6 bases). V was trimmed by 5 bases and J by 1 base, leaving 12 bases between them. The CDR3 has 15 residues. CDR1 SGHTA and CDR2 FQGTGA come from the germline V gene. The CDR3 DNA follows: TGTGCCAGCAGCCTAGGGACATCTTCCTACAATGAGCAGTTCTTC. Translated, it gives CASSLGTSSYNEQFF.

The V call is TRBV27, the J call TRBJ2-7; TRBD2 might be the D (5 bases). This CDR3 comprises 12 residues. V lost 3 bases, J lost 3 bases, and 6 bases lay in between. Germline V gives CDR1 MNHEY, CDR2 SMNVEV (reference sequence). The CDR3 spells CASSFAGYEQYF. CDR3 nucleotide sequence: TGTGCCAGCAGTTTCGCGGGCTACGAGCAGTACTTC.

This chain links TRBV19 with TRBJ2-2; 7 positions agree with TRBD2. V lost 10 bases, J lost 6 bases, and 20 bases stayed unmatched. The CDR3 loop spans 17 amino acids. CDR1 LNHDA and CDR2 SQIVND come from the germline V gene (reference sequence). CDR3 loop: CATQTRGSSGFSGELFF. The CDR3 nucleotides are TGTGCCACCCAAACCCGGGGCAGTAGCGGGTTCTCCGGGGAGCTGTTTTTT.

The V gene is TRBV6-2 or TRBV6-3, the J gene TRBJ2-5; 7 bases match TRBD2. The V gene end was trimmed by 2 bases and the J gene end by 5 bases; junction bases not matched to a gene: 11. The CDR3 totals 16 residues. Germline CDR1 MNHEY, CDR2 SVGEGT. CDR3 residues: CASSYREGLGMETQYF. CDR3 DNA sequence: TGTGCCAGCAGTTACAGAGAAGGACTAGGGATGGAGACCCAGTACTTC.

This clone has just one count. The chain recombines TRBV3-1 (or the pseudogene TRBV3-2) with TRBJ2-3, with D possibly matching TRBD2 (6 bases). V lost 5 bases, J lost 6 bases, and 18 bases lay in between. Per the germline V gene, CDR1 is LGHDT and CDR2 is YNNKEL (reference sequence). The CDR3 spans 15 residues. The CDR3 loop is CASSSPLAGYDTQYF. CDR3 DNA sequence: TGTGCCAGCAGCTCCCCCCTGGCGGGGTACGATACGCAGTATTTT.

The chain couples TRBV19 to TRBJ1-5; 10 bases map to TRBD1. Trimming cost V 1 base and J 15 bases; bases outside gene matches: 6. CDR3 length: 13 amino acids. Per the germline V gene, CDR1 is LNHDA and CDR2 is SQIVND (reference sequence). CDR3 nucleotide sequence: TGTGCCAGTAGTATAGGATGGGACAGGGGAGCGCATTTT. Translated, it gives CASSIGWDRGAHF.

The chain is built from TRBV5-6 and TRBJ2-7; 9 positions match TRBD1. The CDR3 spans 16 residues. J lost 2 bases, V lost 4 bases, and 10 bases had no gene match. Per germline, CDR1 SGHDT and CDR2 YYEEEE. CDR3: CASSRGLGQGTYEQYV. The CDR3 coding sequence is TGTGCCAGCAGCCGGGGTCTGGGACAGGGAACCTACGAGCAGTACGTC.

The chain joins TRBV4-2 to TRBJ1-2; 9 positions agree with TRBD1. This CDR3 has 16 residues. With V trimmed by 0 bases and J by 8 bases, 10 bases remained unmatched. CDR1 is LGHNA and CDR2 is YNFKEQ in the germline V gene. As DNA, the CDR3 is TGTGCCAGCAGCCAAGAGGGATTGAACAGGGGGCGAGGCTACACCTTC. Protein sequence: CASSQEGLNRGRGYTF.

V is TRBV6-4 and J is TRBJ2-2; 9 bases line up with TRBD1. Losses at the gene ends were 6 bases for V and 5 bases for J; bases not matched to a gene: 4. This CDR3 comprises 14 residues. Looked up from germline, CDR1 is MRHNA and CDR2 is SNTAGT. The CDR3 sequence is CASSGGQGTGELFF. The CDR3 DNA follows: TGTGCCAGCAGCGGAGGACAGGGGACCGGGGAGCTGTTTTTT.

The V gene is TRBV7-7, the J gene TRBJ2-1; 8 bases line up with TRBD2. The CDR3 runs to 16 residues. Germline loops: CDR1 SSHAT, CDR2 FNYEAQ (reference sequence). The trim removed 5 bases at V and 4 bases at J, leaving 10 bases unmatched. The CDR3 DNA is TGTGCCAGCAGCCCGACGTATAGCGGGACTTACAATGAGCAGTTCTTC. Its protein is CASSPTYSGTYNEQFF.

This chain uses TRBV29-1 with TRBJ1-3, with 9 nucleotides matching TRBD1. This CDR3 contains 12 residues. V lost 7 bases, J lost 3 bases, and 1 base stayed unmatched. CDR1 SQVTM and CDR2 ANQGSEA come from the germline V gene. CDR3 nucleotide sequence: TGCAGCGGACAGGGGGATGGAAACACCATATATTTT. This sequence encodes CSGQGDGNTIYF.

The chain recombines TRBV11-2 with TRBJ2-4; D is possibly TRBD2 (6 bases). Germline CDR1 reads SGHAT; CDR2 reads FQNNGV. CDR3 length: 17 residues. The V gene lost 8 bases and the J gene lost 3 bases, with 23 bases spanning the gap. The CDR3 nucleotides are TGTGCCAGCGGCACGGGGGAGCCACGGGCGGGCAAAAACATTCAGTACTTC. This encodes CASGTGEPRAGKNIQYF.

The chain employs TRBV5-6 and TRBJ2-1; 10 bases align to TRBD1. Per germline, CDR1 SGHDT and CDR2 YYEEEE. The CDR3 totals 15 residues. J was trimmed by 7 bases and V by 4 bases; bases with no gene match: 8. The CDR3 here is CASSRPGQGTNEQFF. CDR3 DNA: TGTGCCAGCAGCAGGCCGGGACAGGGGACGAATGAGCAGTTCTTC.

V is TRBV5-4 and J is TRBJ2-3; D gene unclear. Looked up from germline, CDR1 is SGHNT and CDR2 is YYREEE (reference sequence). The CDR3 has 14 amino acids. V lost 4 bases to trimming and J lost 1 base, with 10 bases between them. The CDR3 DNA is TGTGCCAGCAGCGCGTCCCTGGGCACAGATACGCAGTATTTT. It translates to CASSASLGTDTQYF.

The V gene is TRBV5-6, the J gene TRBJ1-5; TRBD1 agrees at 11 bases. The V segment lost 4 bases and the J segment 0 bases; nucleotides outside the gene matches: 3. The CDR3 is made up of 16 amino acids. Germline CDR1 and CDR2: SGHDT and YYEEEE. CDR3 sequence (DNA): TGTGCCAGCAGCATAGGACAGGGGGCTAGCAATCAGCCCCAGCATTTT. Its protein is CASSIGQGASNQPQHF.

The chain has TRBV18 and TRBJ1-4; D gene ambiguous. The CDR3 has 13 amino acids. The germline CDR1 and CDR2 sequences are KGHSH and LQKENI. Trimming left V 4 bases short and J 8 bases short, with 11 bases between. The CDR3 DNA is TGTGCCAGCTCACGAGCCGGAGGGGAAAAACTGTTTTTT. The encoded protein is CASSRAGGEKLFF.

The chain is built from TRBV5-1 and TRBJ2-1, with 13 bases that match TRBD2. This CDR3 comprises 16 residues. J was trimmed by 5 bases and V by 4 bases; bases with no gene match: 6. Germline V gives CDR1 SGHRS, CDR2 YFSETQ. CDR3 in amino acids: CASSTLGLAGNNEQFF. The CDR3 DNA is TGCGCCAGCAGCACCCTGGGACTAGCGGGAAACAATGAGCAGTTCTTC.